One and the same sample provided the 30 T cell receptor beta chains below, sequenced in a study of T cells in Graves' hyperthyroidism and ophthalmopathy (dated by TCRdb to about 2019). Library method: multiplex PCR. The reads were generated on an Illumina HiSeq 2000. The TCR beta CDR3 regions were amplified from RNA transcripts. A first-round RT-PCR of the TCR CDR3 used the HTBI primer set with the Qiagen OneStep RT-PCR kit. TCRdb trimmed public reads at Q25 via fastp, called clones via MiXCR and kept in-frame beta chains. CDR3 protein sequences are deduplicated, and each keeps its most common genes and DNA. The sample table holds hundreds of thousands of distinct CDR3 sequences, of which roughly a sixth were seen once. The ten largest clones capture around a sixth of the sample. Sequenced material: blood. The receptors here all came from a woman under 30 with Graves' hyperthyroidism.

Many counts were recorded for this clonotype. V gene TRBV28 combines with J gene TRBJ2-3, with TRBD2 matching 10 bases. The CDR3 loop spans 15 amino acids. The trim removed 4 bases at V and 6 bases at J, leaving 7 bases unmatched. Germline V gene lookup returns CDR1 MDHEN and CDR2 SYDVKM. In DNA, the CDR3 is TGTGCCAGCAGTTGGCTAGCGGGAGAGTTGGATACGCAGTATTTT. Its translation is CASSWLAGELDTQYF. Based on the CDR3 plus reference TRBV28 and TRBJ2-3, the full variable domain is DVKVTQSSRYLVKRTGEKVFLECVQDMDHENMFWYRQDPGLGLRLIYFSYDVKMKEKGDIPEGYSVSREKKERFSLILESASTNQTSMYLCASSWLAGELDTQYFGPGTRLTVL.

This clonotype has a count of ten or more. The chain's CDR3 is CASSLFGVMNTEAFF. The CDR3 DNA follows: TGTGCCAGCAGCTTATTTGGGGTCATGAACACTGAAGCTTTCTTT. The chain is built from TRBV7-9 and TRBJ1-1; D call uncertain. The CDR3 consists of 15 residues. Germline V gene sequence: CDR1 SEHNR, CDR2 FQNEAQ (reference sequence). Deletions cut 2 bases from V and 0 bases from J, with 10 bases between. The full variable domain, with the rest looked up from reference TRBV7-9 and TRBJ1-1, is DTGVSQNPRHKITKRGQNVTFRCDPISEHNRLYWYRQTLGQGPEFLTYFQNEAQLEKSRLLSDRFSAERPKGSFSTLEIQRTEQGDSAMYLCASSLFGVMNTEAFFGQGTRLTVV.

V and J are TRBV20-1 and TRBJ2-7; 9 positions match TRBD1. Germline values: CDR1 DFQATT, CDR2 SNEGSKA (reference sequence). After removal of 1 base from V and 3 bases from J, the junction contained 4 bases not matched to a gene. CDR3 length: 14 amino acids. The CDR3 sequence: CSARVAGQGYEQYF. DNA for the CDR3: TGCAGTGCTAGAGTCGCGGGACAGGGCTACGAGCAGTACTTC.

The V and J genes are TRBV12-3 or TRBV12-4 and TRBJ2-5, with 15 bases lining up with TRBD2. The CDR3 length is 16 residues. The V gene end was trimmed by 6 bases and the J gene end by 3 bases; junction bases not matched to a gene: 5. The CDR3 reads CASSSGLAGGEETQYF. Written as DNA, the CDR3 is TGTGCCAGCAGCTCCGGACTAGCGGGAGGGGAAGAGACCCAGTACTTC.

A note on this clonotype: Just one base apart from a much larger clone, this may be a read error. The chain carries TRBV20-1 and TRBJ2-7; the match to TRBD2 covers 7 bases. The DNA end lines up better with TRBJ2-1; the J call may be wrong. The CDR3 length is 14 residues. Germline V gives CDR1 DFQATT, CDR2 SNEGSKA (reference sequence). The CDR3 nucleotides read TGCAGTGCTAGCCCCGGCGGGAGATCCTACGAGCAGTTCTTC. Translation gives CSASPGGRSYEQFF.

Note on this clonotype: A read error is possible here, since a much larger clone lies one base away. V is TRBV20-1 and J is TRBJ1-1; TRBD1 might be the D (6 bases). Germline V gene lookup returns CDR1 DFQATT and CDR2 SNEGSKA (reference sequence). CDR3 length: 13 residues. Trimming pared 3 bases from V and 3 bases from J, leaving 11 bases between. Here the CDR3 reads CSARDSMDTEAFF. The CDR3 DNA reads as TGCAGTGCTAGGGACAGCATGGACACTGAAGCTTTCTTT.

V is TRBV29-1 and J is TRBJ2-7; either TRBD1 or TRBD2 may fit D (5 bases each). V gave up 2 bases and J gave up 0 bases, with 8 bases separating them. Germline V gene data show CDR1 as SQVTM and CDR2 as ANQGSEA. This CDR3 has 13 amino acids. The CDR3 reads CSVEKGTSYEQYF. Written as DNA, the CDR3 is TGCAGCGTTGAAAAAGGGACCTCCTACGAGCAGTACTTC.

This chain links TRBV7-9 with TRBJ1-2; D is undetermined. V was cut by 3 bases and J by 2 bases, with 13 bases left in between. Germline values: CDR1 SEHNR, CDR2 FQNEAQ (reference sequence). The CDR3 is 15 amino acids. CDR3 amino acids: CASSLLGVPNYGYTF. Written as DNA, the CDR3 is TGTGCCAGCAGCTTGCTCGGGGTACCCAACTATGGCTACACCTTC.

This clonotype occurred many times. The chain combines TRBV3-1 with TRBJ1-1, with D possibly being TRBD1 (5 bases). V was clipped by 3 bases and J by 7 bases, with 9 bases between them. CDR3 length: 12 amino acids. CDR1 is LGHDT, CDR2 YNNKEL, per germline (reference sequence). The CDR3 loop is CASSHRQLEAFF. CDR3 nucleotide sequence: TGTGCCAGCAGCCACAGACAGCTTGAAGCTTTCTTT.

The sample holds a few counts of this clonotype. This chain connects TRBV12-3 or TRBV12-4 to TRBJ1-5; a possible D gene is TRBD1 (5 bases). Trimming removed 6 bases at V and 3 bases at J, with 15 bases between. This CDR3 has 15 amino acids. The CDR3 reads CASSVRGAVNQPQHF. In nucleotides, the CDR3 is TGTGCCAGCAGCGTACGAGGGGCCGTCAATCAGCCCCAGCATTTT.

The chain employs TRBV12-3 or TRBV12-4 and TRBJ2-1; D remains ambiguous. The V end lost 1 base, the J end lost 0 bases, and 7 bases lay between the germline ends. The CDR3 extends over 15 amino acids. The chain's CDR3 is CASSLDSRSYNEQFF. For the CDR3, the DNA is TGTGCCAGCAGTTTAGACTCACGCTCCTACAATGAGCAGTTCTTC.

The chain is built from TRBV7-9 and TRBJ2-2; TRBD2 aligns across 8 bases. The trim removed 5 bases at V and 5 bases at J, leaving 7 bases unmatched. From germline, CDR1 is SEHNR and CDR2 FQNEAQ (reference sequence). CDR3 size: 15 residues. CDR3: CASSRGLAVTGELFF. The CDR3 DNA reads as TGTGCCAGCAGCCGAGGACTAGCAGTTACCGGGGAGCTGTTTTTT.

This clonotype was counted many times. The chain recombines TRBV10-3 with TRBJ2-7; maybe TRBD2 (7 bases). The CDR3 is made up of 18 amino acids. Germline loops: CDR1 ENHRY, CDR2 SYGVKD. The V end was cut by 0 bases, the J end by 0 bases, with 18 bases between. This CDR3 reads CAISESEWGGRSSYEQYF. The CDR3 DNA follows: TGTGCCATCAGTGAGTCCGAATGGGGGGGCAGGAGCTCCTACGAGCAGTACTTC.

Only a few counts were recorded for this clonotype. The chain employs TRBV6-5 and TRBJ1-5; D possibly corresponds to TRBD1 (5 bases). The CDR3 spans 15 residues. Germline values: CDR1 MNHEY, CDR2 SVGAGI. With 0 bases removed from V and 7 bases from J, the gap between germline ends came to 13 bases. The CDR3 sequence is CASSYSSGSGQPQHF. In nucleotides, the CDR3 is TGTGCCAGCAGTTACTCTTCAGGGTCGGGCCAGCCCCAGCATTTT.

This chain links TRBV4-1 with TRBJ1-4; maybe TRBD1 (6 bases). Germline V gene sequence: CDR1 MGHRA, CDR2 YSYEKL. With 4 bases removed from V and 5 bases from J, the gap between germline ends came to 11 bases. The CDR3 sequence is 14 residues long. In DNA form, the CDR3 reads TGCGCCAGCAGCCCAAGGACAGTAAATGAAAAACTGTTTTTT. Protein sequence: CASSPRTVNEKLFF.

V and J are TRBV20-1 and TRBJ2-5, with D tentatively TRBD2 (5 bases). Germline V lookup: CDR1 DFQATT, CDR2 SNEGSKA (reference sequence). The CDR3 runs to 14 residues. Trimming cost V 4 bases and J 5 bases, with 17 bases left between them. CDR3 region: CSATNRTEQETQYF. CDR3 in DNA: TGCAGTGCTACCAACCGGACTGAGCAGGAGACCCAGTACTTC.

This sequence joins TRBV5-1 and TRBJ1-6, with 8 bases matching TRBD1. Germline V gene data show CDR1 as SGHRS and CDR2 as YFSETQ. The CDR3 runs 15 residues. J lost 7 bases, V lost 3 bases, and 6 bases had no gene match. The CDR3 here is CASSYGQGRNSPLHF. In DNA form, the CDR3 reads TGCGCCAGCAGCTACGGACAGGGCAGGAATTCACCCCTCCACTTT.

Ten or more counts support this clonotype. V and J are TRBV20-1 and TRBJ2-7, with D possibly matching TRBD2 (6 bases). The CDR3 loop spans 14 amino acids. Trimming removed 6 bases at V and 5 bases at J, with 20 bases between. Germline CDR1 is DFQATT and CDR2 is SNEGSKA (reference sequence). CDR3 loop: CSASFWRAGHEQYF. The CDR3 region has the DNA TGCAGTGCCAGCTTTTGGAGGGCCGGCCACGAGCAGTACTTC.

This clonotype was counted only a few times. The rearrangement uses TRBV20-1 and TRBJ2-1, with D maybe TRBD2 (6 bases). Trimming took off 3 bases at V and 0 bases at J, with 15 bases between the two ends. The CDR3 totals 16 residues. CDR1 and CDR2 (germline): DFQATT, SNEGSKA (reference sequence). CDR3 residues: CSASRSGGNSYNEQFF. The CDR3 DNA follows: TGCAGTGCTAGCCGTAGCGGAGGGAACTCCTACAATGAGCAGTTCTTC.

The gene calls are TRBV4-2 and TRBJ1-4; D may be TRBD1 (6 bases). The length of the CDR3 is 16 residues. Trimming pared 3 bases from V and 0 bases from J, leaving 11 bases between. Germline values: CDR1 LGHNA, CDR2 YNFKEQ. CDR3 in amino acids: CASSQGDISTNEKLFF. The DNA of the CDR3 is TGTGCCAGCAGCCAGGGGGACATCTCAACTAATGAAAAACTGTTTTTT.

About this clonotype itself: Being one base from a much bigger clone, this may be a read error. The chain joins TRBV2 to TRBJ1-2; 9 bases are shared with TRBD1. The germline gives CDR1 SNHLY, CDR2 FYNNEI. V was pared by 3 bases and J by 6 bases, with 11 bases of the junction left unmatched. The CDR3 runs 16 residues. The CDR3 DNA reads as TGTGCCAGCAGTGACCGGGACAGGGAGATCTATAATGGCTACACCTTC. Its protein is CASSDRDREIYNGYTF.

This chain links TRBV14 with TRBJ1-4; D unresolved. V shed 1 base and J shed 7 bases, with 13 bases lying between them. The germline gives CDR1 SGHDN, CDR2 FVKESK. This CDR3 spans 15 amino acids. In DNA form, the CDR3 reads TGTGCCAGCAGCCAAGTTAGCGCCGTCCCTGAAAAACTGTTTTTT. Its protein is CASSQVSAVPEKLFF.

The sample holds many counts of this clonotype. The CDR3 here is CASRGWVADTQYF. The CDR3 DNA follows: TGTGCCAGCCGGGGGTGGGTGGCAGATACGCAGTATTTT. The gene calls are TRBV2 and TRBJ2-3; D might be TRBD2 (6 bases). The CDR3 has 13 amino acids. V shed 8 bases and J shed 4 bases, with 13 bases lying between them. Germline CDR1 reads SNHLY; CDR2 reads FYNNEI.

The V and J genes are TRBV5-1 and TRBJ2-2; 7 bases match TRBD1. Germline V gene data show CDR1 as SGHRS and CDR2 as YFSETQ. This CDR3 has 16 residues. The V segment lost 3 bases and the J segment 3 bases; nucleotides outside the gene matches: 8. This chain's CDR3 is CASSSRSQGDTGELFF. CDR3 nucleotides: TGCGCCAGCAGCTCCCGTAGCCAGGGGGACACCGGGGAGCTGTTTTTT.

On this clonotype: At one of its ends the junction is not consistent with the germline gene, which may arise from a read error. The V call is TRBV10-3, the J call TRBJ2-1; 12 bases line up with TRBD1. This CDR3 is built from 14 residues. Germline V lookup: CDR1 ENHRY, CDR2 SYGVKD. CDR3 amino acids: CAIRGQGANNERFF. The DNA of the CDR3 is TGTGCCATCAGGGGACAGGGGGCAAACAATGAGCGGTTCTTC.

This clonotype was observed at least ten times. The chain carries TRBV9 and TRBJ2-7; 10 bases match TRBD2. Germline loops: CDR1 SGDLS, CDR2 YYNGEE. The CDR3 extends over 15 amino acids. Unmatched junction bases numbered 9, after V lost 3 bases and J lost 6 bases. The DNA of the CDR3 is TGTGCCAGCAGCGCCAGCGGGGGGGCGTACGGCGAGCAGTACTTC. The encoded protein is CASSASGGAYGEQYF. Filled out from reference TRBV9 and TRBJ2-7, the complete variable domain reads DSGVTQTPKHLITATGQRVTLRCSPRSGDLSVYWYQQSLDQGLQFLIQYYNGEERAKGNILERFSAQQFPDLHSELNLSSLELGDSALYFCASSASGGAYGEQYFGPGTRLTVT.

In this sample, this clonotype turned up many times. The chain uses TRBV7-3 and TRBJ2-2, with D perhaps being TRBD1 or TRBD2 (5 bases each). CDR1 and CDR2 from the germline V gene are SGHTA and FQGTGA. This CDR3 comprises 14 residues. V was shortened by 6 bases and J by 2 bases, with 10 bases between the two germline ends. CDR3 DNA sequence: TGTGCCAGCAGTCCGGGACCTAACACCGGGGAGCTGTTTTTT. Protein sequence: CASSPGPNTGELFF.

This clonotype was observed many times. The chain uses TRBV20-1 and TRBJ2-7, with TRBD1 identical over 8 bases. Germline V gene data show CDR1 as DFQATT and CDR2 as SNEGSKA (reference sequence). Trimming cost V 4 bases and J 1 base; bases outside gene matches: 12. CDR3 size: 16 residues. CDR3 residues: CSATTATGVESYEQYF. The CDR3 DNA reads as TGCAGTGCTACGACCGCGACAGGGGTTGAATCCTACGAGCAGTACTTC.

This clonotype was observed many times. The genes are TRBV10-3 and TRBJ1-1; D is unclear. Per the germline V gene, CDR1 is ENHRY and CDR2 is SYGVKD. The V end was cut by 4 bases, the J end by 5 bases, with 17 bases between. CDR3 length equals 15 residues. CDR3 sequence (DNA): TGTGCCATCAGTGGAGACCTTCTCTCGAGGACTGAAGCTTTCTTT. Encoded protein: CAISGDLLSRTEAFF.

This clonotype was picked up one time. CDR3 amino acids: CSVGTGSTGELFF. CDR3 nucleotides: TGCAGCGTAGGTACAGGGAGCACCGGGGAGCTGTTTTTT. This chain joins TRBV29-1 and TRBJ2-2; a weak D match, TRBD1 (6 bases). This CDR3 is built from 13 residues. Per the germline V gene, CDR1 is SQVTM and CDR2 is ANQGSEA. V lost 6 bases to trimming and J lost 4 bases, with 12 bases between them.